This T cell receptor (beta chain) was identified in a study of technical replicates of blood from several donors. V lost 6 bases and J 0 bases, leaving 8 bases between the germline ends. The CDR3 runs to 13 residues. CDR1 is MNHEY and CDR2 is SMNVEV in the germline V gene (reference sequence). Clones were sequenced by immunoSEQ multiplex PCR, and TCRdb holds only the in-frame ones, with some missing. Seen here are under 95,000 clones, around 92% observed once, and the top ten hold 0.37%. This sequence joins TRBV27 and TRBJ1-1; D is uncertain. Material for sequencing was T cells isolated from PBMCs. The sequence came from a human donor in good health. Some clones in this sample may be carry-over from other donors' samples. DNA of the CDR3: TGTGCCAGCAGCGACTATTTGAACACTGAAGCTTTCTTT. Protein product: CASSDYLNTEAFF.